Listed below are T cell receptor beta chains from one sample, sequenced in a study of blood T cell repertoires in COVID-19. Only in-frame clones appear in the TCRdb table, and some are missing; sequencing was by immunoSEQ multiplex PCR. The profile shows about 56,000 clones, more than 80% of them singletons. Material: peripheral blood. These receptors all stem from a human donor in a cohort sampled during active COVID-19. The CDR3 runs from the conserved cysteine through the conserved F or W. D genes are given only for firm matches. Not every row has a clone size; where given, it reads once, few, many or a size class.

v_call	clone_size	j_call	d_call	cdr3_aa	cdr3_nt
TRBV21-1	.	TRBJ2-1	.	CASSKVRRAGGHNEQFF	TGTGCCAGCAGCAAAGTGAGGAGAGCGGGGGGCCACAATGAGCAGTTCTTC
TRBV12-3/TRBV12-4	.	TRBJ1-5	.	CASSYTPNQPQHF	TGTGCCAGCAGTTACACACCTAATCAGCCCCAGCATTTT
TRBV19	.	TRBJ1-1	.	CASSIRGLRHPEAFF	TGTGCCAGTAGTATAAGGGGCCTTAGGCACCCTGAAGCTTTCTTT
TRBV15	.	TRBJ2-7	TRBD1	CATSRRTRGQGADEQYF	TGTGCCACCAGCCGCCGAACAAGAGGACAGGGGGCGGACGAGCAGTACTTC
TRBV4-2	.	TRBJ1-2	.	CASSQDTQVLGYTF	TGTGCCAGCAGCCAAGATACACAGGTCCTTGGCTACACCTTC
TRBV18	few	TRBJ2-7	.	CASSPPTSSYEQYF	TGTGCCAGCTCACCACCTACATCCTCCTACGAGCAGTACTTC
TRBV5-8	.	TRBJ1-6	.	CASSLGIGGGHNSPLHF	TGTGCCAGCAGCTTGGGTATCGGGGGGGGCCATAATTCACCCCTCCACTTT
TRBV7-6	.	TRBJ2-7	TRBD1	CASSPGLRTGGHEQYF	TGTGCCAGCAGCCCCGGGCTCCGGACAGGGGGCCACGAGCAGTACTTC
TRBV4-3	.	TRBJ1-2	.	CASSQDQFGYTF	TGCGCCAGCAGCCAAGATCAATTCGGCTACACCTTC
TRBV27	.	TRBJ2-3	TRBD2	CASSLRSGGGVSPTQYF	TGTGCCAGCAGTTTACGGTCGGGCGGGGGGGTTTCTCCTACGCAGTATTTT
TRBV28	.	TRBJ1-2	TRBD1	CASSTGVRNYGYTF	TGTGCCAGCAGTACAGGGGTTCGGAACTATGGCTACACCTTC
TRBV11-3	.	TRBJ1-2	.	CASAPRDCRSFGYTF	TGTGCCAGCGCCCCCAGGGACTGCAGGTCTTTTGGCTACACCTTC
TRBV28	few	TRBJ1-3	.	CASRDLSGNTIYF	TGTGCCAGCCGGGATCTCTCTGGAAACACCATATATTTT
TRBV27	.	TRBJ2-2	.	CASQGINTGELFF	TGTGCCAGCCAGGGTATCAACACCGGGGAGCTGTTTTTT
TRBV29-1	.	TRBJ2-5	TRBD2	CSVEKFPSGGQETQYF	TGCAGCGTTGAAAAATTCCCTAGCGGGGGTCAAGAGACCCAGTACTTC
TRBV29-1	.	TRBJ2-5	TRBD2	CSVEDDIAGGPWTQYF	TGCAGCGTTGAAGATGATATAGCGGGGGGCCCTTGGACCCAGTACTTC
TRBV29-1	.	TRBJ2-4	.	CSVAEDRLIAKNIQYF	TGCAGCGTTGCAGAAGACAGGCTAATAGCCAAAAACATTCAGTACTTC
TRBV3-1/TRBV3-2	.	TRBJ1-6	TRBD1	CASSLGQDNSPLHF	TGTGCCAGCAGCCTGGGACAGGATAATTCACCCCTCCACTTT
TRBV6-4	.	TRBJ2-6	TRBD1	CASSEVDYDRASGANVLTF	TGTGCCAGCAGTGAGGTAGACTATGACAGGGCCTCTGGGGCCAACGTCCTGACTTTC
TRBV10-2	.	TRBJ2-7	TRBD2	CASSWMSGLEAFEQYF	TGCGCCAGCAGCTGGATGTCCGGACTAGAGGCGTTCGAGCAGTACTTC
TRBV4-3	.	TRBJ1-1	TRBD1	CASSQPDRGNTEAFF	TGCGCCAGCAGCCAACCTGACAGGGGGAACACTGAAGCTTTCTTT
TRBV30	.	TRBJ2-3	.	CAWSNGWGVSTDTQYF	TGTGCCTGGAGTAATGGTTGGGGGGTGAGCACAGATACGCAGTATTTT
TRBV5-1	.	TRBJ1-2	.	CASSLWKDSNYGYTF	TGCGCCAGCAGCTTGTGGAAGGACTCTAACTATGGCTACACCTTC
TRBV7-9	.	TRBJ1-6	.	CASSPRAQGNSPLHF	TGTGCCAGCAGCCCCAGGGCCCAGGGGAATTCACCCCTCCACTTT
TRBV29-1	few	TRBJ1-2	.	CSADSNYGYTF	TGCAGCGCGGACAGTAACTATGGCTACACCTTC
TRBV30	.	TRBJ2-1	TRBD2	CAWSPGTSGHEQFF	TGTGCCTGGAGTCCCGGGACTAGCGGTCATGAGCAGTTCTTC
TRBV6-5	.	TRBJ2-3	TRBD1	CASSLRTGSTDTQYF	TGTGCCAGCAGTCTTCGGACAGGGAGCACAGATACGCAGTATTTT
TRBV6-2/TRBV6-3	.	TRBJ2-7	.	CASSYGPAYEQYF	TGTGCCAGCAGTTACGGGCCGGCCTACGAGCAGTACTTC
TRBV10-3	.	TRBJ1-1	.	CAISESRGTEAFF	TGTGCCATCAGTGAGTCCAGGGGAACTGAAGCTTTCTTT
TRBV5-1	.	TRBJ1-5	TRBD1	CASSLGTGGNQPQHF	TGCGCCAGCAGCTTGGGGACAGGGGGCAATCAGCCCCAGCATTTT
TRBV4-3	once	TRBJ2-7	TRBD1	CASSWGVGQGGDEQYF	TGCGCCAGCAGCTGGGGTGTCGGACAGGGGGGAGACGAGCAGTACTTC
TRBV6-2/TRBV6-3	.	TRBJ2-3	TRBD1	CASSSGQGRDTQYF	TGTGCCAGCAGTTCGGGACAGGGGAGAGATACGCAGTATTTT
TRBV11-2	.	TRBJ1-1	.	CASSSQGVTAFF	TGTGCCAGCAGCAGCCAGGGTGTCACGGCTTTCTTT
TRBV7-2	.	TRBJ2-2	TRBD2	CASSLAGLAGNTGELFF	TGTGCCAGCAGCTTAGCGGGACTAGCGGGGAACACCGGGGAGCTGTTTTTT
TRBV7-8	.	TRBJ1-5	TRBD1	CASSSVLMAGTVNQPQHF	TGTGCCAGCAGCTCGGTCCTCATGGCCGGGACAGTAAATCAGCCCCAGCATTTT
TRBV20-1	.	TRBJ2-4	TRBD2	CSARASGAQYF	TGCAGTGCTAGGGCTAGCGGGGCGCAGTACTTC
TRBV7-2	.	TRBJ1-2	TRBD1	CASSTGQGSKVYGYTF	TGTGCCAGCAGCACCGGACAGGGCTCTAAAGTTTATGGCTACACCTTC
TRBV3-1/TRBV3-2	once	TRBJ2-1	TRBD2	CASSPGLAGNNEQFF	TGTGCCAGCAGCCCGGGACTAGCGGGGAACAATGAGCAGTTCTTC
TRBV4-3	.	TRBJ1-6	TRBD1	CASSQGQGYNSPLHF	TGCGCCAGCAGCCAAGGACAGGGATATAATTCACCCCTCCACTTT
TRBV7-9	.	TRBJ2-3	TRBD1	CASSTGQVLTDTQYF	TGTGCCAGCAGCACAGGACAGGTCCTCACAGATACGCAGTATTTT
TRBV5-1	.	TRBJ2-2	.	CASSFFSGSTGELFF	TGCGCCAGCAGCTTTTTTTCGGGGAGCACCGGGGAGCTGTTTTTT
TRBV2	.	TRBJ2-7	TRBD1	CASSDGTDAYEQYF	TGTGCCAGCAGTGACGGGACAGATGCCTACGAGCAGTACTTC
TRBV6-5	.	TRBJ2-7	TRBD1	CASSAGTAGRYEQYF	TGTGCCAGCAGCGCCGGGACAGCCGGTCGGTACGAGCAGTACTTC
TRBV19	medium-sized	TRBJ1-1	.	CASSIDPVNTEAFF	TGTGCCAGTAGTATAGATCCAGTGAACACTGAAGCTTTCTTT
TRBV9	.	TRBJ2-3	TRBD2	CASSVARAGGSTDTQYF	TGTGCCAGCAGCGTAGCTCGAGCGGGGGGGTCCACAGATACGCAGTATTTT
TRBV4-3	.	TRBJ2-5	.	CASSQSISAGSKETQYF	TGCGCCAGCAGCCAATCTATTTCTGCGGGGAGCAAAGAGACCCAGTACTTC
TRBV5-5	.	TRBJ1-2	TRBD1	CASTGGSGYGYTF	TGTGCCAGCACAGGGGGCTCGGGCTATGGCTACACCTTC
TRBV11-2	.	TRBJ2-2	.	CASSFSENTGELFF	TGTGCCAGCAGCTTTAGCGAGAACACCGGGGAGCTGTTTTTT
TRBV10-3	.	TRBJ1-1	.	CAISEEAGNTEAFF	TGTGCCATCAGTGAGGAGGCGGGGAACACTGAAGCTTTCTTT
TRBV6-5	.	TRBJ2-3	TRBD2	CASTTSGRGDTQYF	TGTGCCAGCACCACCAGCGGGAGGGGGGATACGCAGTATTTT
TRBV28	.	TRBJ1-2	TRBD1	CASSPPDRGWGYGYTF	TGTGCCAGCAGCCCACCGGACAGGGGATGGGGCTATGGCTACACCTTC
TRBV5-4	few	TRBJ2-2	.	CASSLRQATGELFF	TGTGCCAGCAGCTTACGACAGGCCACCGGGGAGCTGTTTTTT
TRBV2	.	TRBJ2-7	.	CASSAGPLEEQYF	TGTGCCAGCAGCGCGGGCCCTCTCGAGGAGCAGTACTTC
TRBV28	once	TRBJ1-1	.	CASSLWVRQATEAFF	TGTGCCAGCAGTTTATGGGTCCGACAGGCCACTGAAGCTTTCTTT
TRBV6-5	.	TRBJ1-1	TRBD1	CASYRQGTNTEAFF	TGTGCCAGCTATAGACAGGGGACGAACACTGAAGCTTTCTTT
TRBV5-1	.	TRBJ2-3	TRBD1	CASNDRGNTDTQYF	TGCGCCAGCAACGACAGGGGCAACACAGATACGCAGTATTTT
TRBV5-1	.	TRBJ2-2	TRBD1	CASSQQGAGELFF	TGCGCCAGCAGCCAACAGGGGGCCGGGGAGCTGTTTTTT
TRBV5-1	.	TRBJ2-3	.	CASRGQGLTTDTQYF	TGCGCCAGCAGAGGGCAGGGGCTGACCACAGATACGCAGTATTTT
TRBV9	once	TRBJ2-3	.	CASSVVAWVGGAADTQYF	TGTGCCAGCAGCGTAGTGGCCTGGGTGGGGGGGGCCGCAGATACGCAGTATTTT